This entry features one TCR beta chain sequence. Its specificity is unknown. This entry comes from a study of T cells in Graves' hyperthyroidism and ophthalmopathy. The investigators amplified TCR beta CDR3 regions from RNA transcripts. TCR CDR3 regions were first amplified by RT-PCR with HTBI primers. TCRdb re-called the multiplex PCR reads through MiXCR, storing one row per CDR3 protein. This sample carries some 620,000 distinct CDR3 sequences, 15% to 20% of them seen once, and the ten largest clones take around 3.9%. Findings and caveats of the study: Most thyroid clonotypes expanded above 0.001 appeared in blood too.

For Graves' hyperthyroidism to be stable, ophthalmopathy could not progress within 18 months. Uncontrolled infection, other autoimmune disease, pregnancy or lactation led to exclusion. Using around 10 ml of fresh peripheral blood, PBMCs were prepared. In germline, CDR1 is SGHRS, CDR2 YFSETQ. The CDR3 covers 18 residues. V lost 0 bases, J lost 1 base, and 7 bases stayed unmatched. The chain joins TRBV5-1 to TRBJ2-7; 13 positions match TRBD2. The source material was blood. This receptor was identified in a woman under 40 with Graves' hyperthyroidism. CDR3 sequence (DNA): TGCGCCAGCAGCTTGGAGGGACTAGCGGGAAAAGATTCCTACGAGCAGTACTTC. As protein: CASSLEGLAGKDSYEQYF.